These 6 T cell receptor beta chains were all obtained from the same sample, sequenced in a study of T cells after somatic rescue of genetic block. Measured with immunoSEQ multiplex PCR; TCRdb has only the in-frame clones, and not every one. The sample lists 50,000 to 60,000 clones, 90% to 97% occurring once. Specimen: peripheral blood mononuclear cells (PBMCs). The receptor source for this set is a child in the first two years of life.

The V gene is TRBV5-6, the J gene TRBJ2-1; 8 bases match TRBD2. Germline loops: CDR1 SGHDT, CDR2 YYEEEE. The CDR3 contains 14 residues. V lost 0 bases, J lost 9 bases, and 5 bases stayed unmatched. The CDR3 region has the DNA TGTGCCAGCAGCTTGGCAGCGGGAGCCGGTGAGCAGTTCTTC. Translated, it gives CASSLAAGAGEQFF.

V gene TRBV9 combines with J gene TRBJ2-3; D is possibly TRBD2 (5 bases). CDR1 and CDR2 (germline): SGDLS, YYNGEE. V was shortened by 0 bases and J by 0 bases, with 11 bases between the two germline ends. This CDR3 spans 16 amino acids. CDR3 in DNA: TGTGCCAGCAGCGTAGTCCCGGGAACTAGCACAGATACGCAGTATTTT. Amino acids: CASSVVPGTSTDTQYF.

The chain couples TRBV18 to TRBJ2-1; D not certain. The germline V gene encodes CDR1 KGHSH and CDR2 LQKENI. The CDR3 runs to 13 residues. Trimming pared 9 bases from V and 2 bases from J, leaving 11 bases between. The CDR3 loop is CASSTEPYNEQFF. Written as DNA, the CDR3 is TGTGCCAGTTCGACGGAACCCTACAATGAGCAGTTCTTC.

The V call is TRBV7-2, the J call TRBJ2-1, with 14 bases matching TRBD2. The V gene's germline CDR1 is SGHTA and CDR2 FQGNSA. The CDR3 has 17 amino acids. V shed 0 bases and J 7 bases; nucleotides not matched to a gene: 5. CDR3: CASSLARTSGRRNEQFF. CDR3 in DNA: TGTGCCAGCAGCTTAGCGAGGACTAGCGGGAGGCGAAATGAGCAGTTCTTC.

The chain employs TRBV7-9 and TRBJ2-3, with 9 bases that match TRBD2. J gave up 3 bases and V 3 bases, and 13 bases lay outside the gene matches. Germline V gene sequence: CDR1 SEHNR, CDR2 FQNEAQ (reference sequence). This CDR3 has 18 residues. DNA for the CDR3: TGTGCCAGCAGCTTCGTAATTACCACTAGCGGGTTAACAGATACGCAGTATTTT. Amino acids: CASSFVITTSGLTDTQYF.

Here the CDR3 DNA reads TGTGCCAGCAGCTTAGGGACTAGCGGGAGCTCCTACGAGCAGTACTTC. This sequence encodes CASSLGTSGSSYEQYF. The chain employs TRBV7-8 and TRBJ2-7; 13 bases fit TRBD2. Germline trimming cut 1 base from V and 0 bases from J; bases unmatched to any gene: 0. CDR1 SGHVS and CDR2 FQNEAQ come from the germline V gene. This CDR3 spans 16 amino acids.